This TCR beta chain was sequenced during a study of cytomegalovirus exposure and HLA in healthy donors. The PCR had 60 Vbeta and 13 Jbeta primers. Profiled with immunoSEQ multiplex PCR; TCRdb holds only in-frame clones, not every one. Of about 160,000 clones listed, roughly 80% are singletons. Germline V lookup: CDR1 MGHDK, CDR2 SYGVNS. J was trimmed by 3 bases and V by 3 bases; bases with no gene match: 6. The CDR3 has 16 residues. This receptor was identified in a middle-aged man in good health and CMV-seronegative. The V call is TRBV25-1, the J call TRBJ1-2, with TRBD1 identical over 11 bases. The sample was PBMCs. CDR3 region: CASSDPPGQGDYGYTF. The DNA of the CDR3 is TGTGCCAGCAGTGACCCGCCGGGACAGGGGGACTATGGCTACACCTTC.